This T cell receptor beta chain was identified during a study of Ad26.COV2.S vaccination and SARS-CoV-2 variants. The sample's treatment: 15 to 20 received Ad26.COV2.S at low or high dose, single or two shots; several received placebo; per-sample allocation not given. On day 63 after the first injection, vaccine and placebo recipients gave samples. Sequencing used immunoSEQ multiplex PCR; TCRdb keeps in-frame clones, though not all of them. The sample shows fewer than 400,000 clones, just over 85% of them seen only once. Looked up from germline, CDR1 is LNHDA and CDR2 is SQIVND (reference sequence). This CDR3 has 15 residues. The J segment lost 2 bases and the V segment lost 4 bases, leaving 6 bases of the junction unmatched.

The V and J genes are TRBV19 and TRBJ1-2; 8 nucleotides line up with TRBD1. The TCR comes from a person between 18 and 60 years old who received the Ad26.COV2.S COVID-19 vaccine or a placebo. The sequenced sample was peripheral blood, obtained in a trial of Ad26.COV2.S vaccine versus placebo. The CDR3: CASSNARTGNYGYTF. CDR3 nucleotide sequence: TGTGCCAGTAGTAACGCCCGGACAGGGAACTATGGCTACACCTTC.